Each of the 13 T cell receptor beta chains below was sequenced from the same sample in a study of regulatory T cells in long-lasting Graves disease. Arm-PCR of CDR3 regions with iRepertoire HTBI primers generated TCR beta libraries. TCRdb itself ran the multiplex PCR reads through MiXCR, one entry per CDR3 protein. The sample has 300,000 to 400,000 distinct CDR3 sequences; 15% are singletons. Time point in this sample: newly diagnosed GD, antithyroid drugs for less than 3 months. Extracted RNA from PBMCs served as the source of the TCR library. Sample: peripheral blood mononuclear cells (PBMCs), taken at new diagnosis, from a patient treated with antithyroid drugs. Every receptor here comes from a female donor with Graves disease.

This clonotype was detected only a few times. CDR3 DNA sequence: TGTGCCAGCAGCACTTTAGAGGGCTATGGCTACACCTTC. Its translation: CASSTLEGYGYTF. The chain carries TRBV6-1 and TRBJ1-2; D gene unclear. V dropped 6 bases and J dropped 4 bases, with 12 bases sitting between them. Per the germline V gene, CDR1 is MNHNS and CDR2 is SASEGT. The CDR3 runs 13 residues.

Concerning this clonotype: This sequence may be a read error, since a much larger clone differs from it by one base. The rearrangement uses TRBV5-1 and TRBJ1-1; no definite D call. Looked up from germline, CDR1 is SGHRS and CDR2 is YFSETQ. Deletions cut 4 bases from V and 3 bases from J, with 13 bases between. This CDR3 spans 14 amino acids. The CDR3 protein is CASSGLTADTEAFF. DNA of the CDR3: TGCGCCAGCAGCGGACTTACAGCGGACACTGAAGCTTTCTTT.

The rearrangement joins TRBV6-1 to TRBJ2-2; 7 bases agree with TRBD1. The CDR3 runs to 14 residues. V dropped 8 bases and J dropped 2; count of bases not matched to a gene: 5. Germline CDR1 is MNHNS and CDR2 is SASEGT. Here the CDR3 DNA reads TGTGCCAGCTATGGGACAGTCAACACCGGGGAGCTGTTTTTT. Translation gives CASYGTVNTGELFF.

This clonotype appeared many times. The V gene is TRBV11-1, the J gene TRBJ2-1, with 9 bases matching TRBD1. The V and J ends lost 5 bases and 7 bases, in that order; junction bases with no gene match: 12. The CDR3 spans 16 residues. Germline loops: CDR1 SGHAT, CDR2 FQDESV (reference sequence). The CDR3 loop reads CASSLTTGGAGNEQFF. CDR3 bases: TGTGCCAGCAGCCTAACTACAGGGGGCGCGGGGAATGAGCAGTTCTTC.

This clonotype has a count of ten or more. The chain has TRBV2 and TRBJ1-2; D ambiguous. Looked up from germline, CDR1 is SNHLY and CDR2 is FYNNEI. The CDR3 loop spans 13 amino acids. V lost 4 bases, J lost 3 bases, and 9 bases lay in between. Here the CDR3 reads CASSAVFDYGYTF. In nucleotides, the CDR3 is TGTGCCAGCAGTGCTGTATTCGACTATGGCTACACCTTC.

This clonotype was found many times. This rearrangement joins TRBV27 to TRBJ2-1, with TRBD2 matching 7 bases. This CDR3 has 17 residues. Looked up from germline, CDR1 is MNHEY and CDR2 is SMNVEV (reference sequence). V trimming: 2 bases; J trimming: 6 bases; junction bases outside the gene matches: 13. CDR3 sequence (DNA): TGTGCCAGCAGTTTAAAAGTTGGGCGGGAGATGGGCAATGAGCAGTTCTTC. This gives the protein CASSLKVGREMGNEQFF.

This clonotype has only a few counts. The genes are TRBV4-1 and TRBJ2-1; 7 bases are a match to TRBD1. This CDR3 is built from 17 residues. J gave up 6 bases and V 3 bases, and 14 bases lay outside the gene matches. In germline, CDR1 is MGHRA, CDR2 YSYEKL. The CDR3 nucleotides read TGCGCCAGCAGCCACCCCGAGACAGGGTTTGGATTCAATGAGCAGTTCTTC. Translated: CASSHPETGFGFNEQFF.

This clonotype was observed a handful of times. V usage is TRBV20-1 and J usage is TRBJ2-3, with D perhaps given as TRBD1 or TRBD2 (5 bases each). V lost 3 bases and J lost 2, with 18 bases in between. The CDR3 extends over 16 amino acids. In germline, CDR1 is DFQATT, CDR2 SNEGSKA (reference sequence). CDR3 protein: CSASGFKRGPTDTQYF. The CDR3 DNA sequence: TGCAGTGCTAGTGGTTTTAAACGGGGCCCCACAGATACGCAGTATTTT.

This clonotype was seen at least ten times. The gene calls are TRBV6-2 or TRBV6-3 and TRBJ2-3; 10 nucleotides align to TRBD2. Germline V gene lookup returns CDR1 MNHEY and CDR2 SVGEGT. V lost 6 bases to trimming and J lost 4 bases; unmatched junction nucleotides: 10. The CDR3 consists of 16 residues. As DNA, the CDR3 is TGTGCCAGCAGAAAGCTCGGGCTAGCGGGAGCAGATACGCAGTATTTT. Protein: CASRKLGLAGADTQYF.

This clonotype was observed at least ten times. The V call is TRBV7-6, the J call TRBJ1-1; D remains ambiguous. From germline, CDR1 is SGHVS and CDR2 FNYEAQ. This CDR3 comprises 15 residues. Trimming cost V 5 bases and J 0 bases, with 13 bases left between them. DNA of the CDR3: TGTGCCAGCAGCCCCCGGACGGATATGAACACTGAAGCTTTCTTT. Amino acid sequence: CASSPRTDMNTEAFF.

Remarks on this clonotype: This may be a read error: a much more frequent sequence differs by one nucleotide. The chain has TRBV12-3 or TRBV12-4 and TRBJ1-1; the D is unclear. There are 15 residues in the CDR3. CDR3 DNA sequence: TGTGCCTGCAGTTTCGGTCAGGTGGGAATCACTGAAGCTTTCTTT. Translated: CACSFGQVGITEAFF.

In this sample, this clonotype turned up a few times. The CDR3 spells CASSEFQDSGNTIYF. CDR3 nucleotides: TGCGCCAGCAGTGAGTTCCAAGACTCTGGAAACACCATATATTTT. The chain uses TRBV10-2 and TRBJ1-3; D unclear. Trimming stripped 1 base from V and 0 bases from J, with 7 bases between. Germline V CDR1 and CDR2: WSHSY, SAAADI. The CDR3 runs to 15 residues.

This clonotype was counted ten times or more. This chain joins TRBV12-3 or TRBV12-4 and TRBJ1-2, with 7 bases fitting TRBD1. The CDR3 has 13 residues. The V and J ends lost 5 bases and 6 bases, in that order; junction bases with no gene match: 6. The CDR3 loop reads CASSQKTGNGYTF. The CDR3 nucleotides are TGTGCCAGCAGTCAGAAGACAGGGAATGGCTACACCTTC.